This T cell receptor (beta chain) emerged from a study of cytomegalovirus exposure and HLA in healthy donors (dated by TCRdb to the late 2010s). Some background on the complete study: According to an earlier analysis of 587 of the donors, about 180 million T cells yielded 100 million or so unique TCR beta sequences and approximately 300 Gb of sequence data. Roughly 300 gigabases of sequencing data and approximately 91 million unique TCR sequences made up an early release that covered roughly 670 HLA-typed donors. Among the approximately 430 genotyped donors, around 81% belonged to the genetic ancestry cluster associated with self-reported Caucasian donors. The study aimed to test whether signatures of past pathogen exposure could be identified by cataloging public T cell receptors. The study used immunosequencing to profile the T cell repertoires of approximately 690 subjects and linked those repertoires to cytomegalovirus serostatus. In addition to the first cohort of approximately 650 subjects, a separate validation cohort of 100 to 150 different subjects was used. The study combined high-throughput TCR immunosequencing, statistical association of individual TCRs with disease status, and machine learning to predict cytomegalovirus infection status. A later analysis re-examined previously published TCR beta repertoires from 500 to 700 donors and added high-resolution HLA genotyping to investigate patterns of TCR occurrence. Rather than drawing on any new phenotypic data, the later analysis identified candidate immune exposures from TCR beta sequences and the way those sequences occurred across donors. An earlier analysis of approximately 580 of the donors used high-throughput TCR beta sequencing to judge whether each TCR beta V gene segment behaved as functional or pseudogenic. Donor age, sex, ethnicity and CMV serostatus were compiled together with the repertoire data. Genome-wide SNP genotypes for about 55% of the 666 donors were used in a later genetic analysis, which treated that subset as a discovery cohort. Every discovery cohort repertoire had been produced on one sequencing platform. HLA typing covered class I and class II loci at four-digit resolution. Typing coverage varied by locus: roughly 629-630 donors for A, B, C, DRB1 and DQB1; roughly 560 for DQA1; more than 600 for DPA1; around 490 for DPB1. About five DR-DQ haplotypes were handled as single units for association and clustering, since linkage in the cohort was strong. Across 398 genotyped donors of the cohort, an average of approximately 220,000 unique TCR beta nucleotide sequences per donor were sequenced, and roughly a sixth of those sequences were non-productive.

The protocol used for the library was the immunoSEQ multiplex PCR assay. For the multiplex PCR, a mixture combining 60 forward primers for TCR Vbeta segments and 13 reverse primers for TCR Jbeta segments was used. A multiplex PCR assay on genomic DNA amplified the CDR3 region of rearranged TCR beta genes. The Illumina HiSeq System was used to sequence the amplified TCR beta libraries as 87-base-pair reads. The authors' pipeline ran thus. Across the 600 to 700 repertoires, a later analysis counted some 81 million unique TCR beta chains, around 11 million of which were shared by at least two donors. A nearest-neighbor algorithm error-corrected the raw reads and collapsed the reads into unique sequences, merging closely related sequences to remove PCR and sequencing errors. To assign V, D and J gene segments, CDR3 sequences were aligned to IMGT reference sequences. For a sequence to be retained, a match of at least six nucleotides to both a V gene segment and a J gene segment was required. A rearrangement was called productive if the CDR3 had no stop codons and remained in frame with V and J, and every other rearrangement was called non-productive. Following IMGT convention, CDR3 was defined as the stretch from the second conserved V-encoded cysteine up to the conserved J-encoded phenylalanine. In an earlier analysis of just under 600 of the donors, sequences lacking an unambiguous match to a single V gene segment were excluded. In an earlier analysis of a few hundred of the donors, V segments were called functional above 56.7% productive rearrangements and were called segregating when the between-donor standard deviation exceeded 5%. A statistical classification framework was built to diagnose cytomegalovirus status from the catalog of TCR beta chain sequences. A later analysis assigned V and J genes by comparing TCR nucleotide sequences with IMGT/GENE-DB human TR gene sequences. The TCRdist pipeline was used in a later analysis to assign CDR3 sequences and most-parsimonious VDJ recombination scenarios. In a later analysis, each TCR beta chain was defined by its CDR3 amino acid sequence together with its V-gene family, and reads lacking a unique V-gene family were excluded. In a later analysis, 500 to 650 highly shared, low-generation-probability nucleotide sequences were removed to address suspected cross-contamination and a sequencing artifact. A later analysis calculated a clonal expansion index for each public chain from normalized within-repertoire ranks of inferred template counts. A later analysis computed generation probabilities with a VDJ recombination model fitted to out-of-frame rearrangements, and checked the results against IGoR. In a later analysis, hypergeometric tests were used to score TCR-TCR, TCR-HLA and TCR-CMV co-occurrence, with a repertoire-size bias correction applied to TCR pairs. In a later analysis, false discovery rates were estimated by permuting HLA or CMV assignments 20 times. A later analysis grouped co-occurring TCRs with DBSCAN, adding TCRdist sequence similarity when clustering within HLA-allele-positive subsets. Co-occurrence clustering excluded repertoires with fewer than 30,000 or more than 120,000 public chains, plus five with anomalous nucleotide sharing. TCRdb took this table from immuneACCESS and kept in-frame rearrangements with V and J called. Such tables lack part of the clones; where checked against another copy, unresolved V genes explain under half of the gap, and the rest is unexplained. The DNA was the basis for D and trimming; V, J and clone size are from that table. The sample contains about 150,000 clones, around 75% of them found a single time. The ten most abundant clones make up roughly 3.6% of the sample.

Inclusive of the bounding cysteine and phenylalanine, the CDR3 is 17 residues long. Just CDR3 DNA is preserved here, 51 bases in frame from base 1. According to the germline V gene, CDR1 reads LGHNA and CDR2 reads YSLEER. Trimming takes 2 bases off V and 3 bases off J; junction bases not matched to a gene: 5. This clone was seen only once. Its recognized antigen is unknown. No base qualities exist here, and no much larger clone lies one base off it. Study-wide conclusions, independent of this receptor: A cluster of highly shared sequence variants was judged likely to represent a technical artifact of the sequencing pipeline. While some public TCRs were present in many individuals, most TCR sequences turned up only very rarely across donors. When HLA alleles, especially DR and DQ, strongly co-occurred, attributing TCR associations to individual alleles was difficult. According to a later analysis, TCR association rates differed among HLA loci, with DRB1 alleles showing the most associated TCRs and HLA-C alleles showing the fewest. Because HLA typing was missing for some donors at each locus, association tests included only the typed subset. It was suggested by the authors that the approach could potentially be generalized to other disease states and immunological phenotypes. A further reported finding was that TCR beta sequences accurately predicted the HLA-A and HLA-B alleles for most subjects in the first cohort. In a later analysis, most CMV-associated TCR beta chains were found to appear HLA-restricted, with HLA associations seemingly driven largely by CMV exposure. Specific HLA alleles were associated with 15,000 to 20,000 TCR beta sequences at a false discovery rate of 0.05 in a later analysis. The study listed around 160 TCR beta chains as associated with cytomegalovirus. Some IMGT-functional V segments, including TRBV6-2 and TRBV6-3, could not be told apart with the 87-base-pair reads, so those segments were excluded. Broadly in line with IMGT annotations, most TCR beta V segments showed up in productive rearrangements about 90% or about 30% of the time in an earlier analysis of 587 of the donors. In a later analysis, HLA-associated TCR beta chains showed more clonal expansion and lower generation probabilities than non-associated chains that were equally common. The presence/absence analyses assumed that sequencing depth was roughly uniform across donors, and that assumption may not be true. An association between a missense DCLRE1C variant and V-gene and J-gene trimming of TCR beta chains was found in a later genetic analysis and replicated in an independent cohort. In a later analysis, several top co-occurrence clusters were reported to appear linked to parvovirus B19, influenza, CMV and Epstein-Barr virus. Linkage disequilibrium might explain the correlated functional status among segregating V segments, but an unknown experimental factor could not be ruled out. Cytomegalovirus status was reported to be diagnosed by the classifier with high specificity and sensitivity in both the original and validation cohorts. The earlier analysis of almost 600 of the donors excluded 15 to 20 rarely observed V segments, including chromosome 9 orphons, because counts were too low. This cohort had only TCR beta chains sequenced, and the lack of alpha or paired-chain data limited which features could be detected. Compared with the approximately 710-donor mean, donors in an Asian-associated ancestry cluster had fewer N-insertions in productive TCRs, according to a later genetic analysis. Immune exposure information for the cohort was limited to CMV serostatus. A few of the identified cytomegalovirus-associated TCR beta chains were confirmed in vitro to be specific for cytomegalovirus antigens.

The cohort comprised some 730 healthy bone marrow donors. At the time of sampling, all cohort members were nominally healthy, though unrecorded immune exposures were likely present. Of the 600 to 750 cohort members, about 290 had a positive CMV serostatus and about 350 had a negative one, while no CMV serostatus was recorded for the donor. A peripheral blood sample was collected from each donor, and TCR beta sequencing was performed on peripheral blood mononuclear cells. The Qiagen DNeasy Blood Extraction Kit was used to extract genomic DNA from the blood cell samples. The clonotype comes from a human donor in good health. The sequenced material came from PBMCs. The rearranged chain carries TRBV4-3 and TRBJ2-2; a stretch of 11 junction bases matches TRBD2. The CDR3 is CASSQRGLAGYTGELFF. The bases are TGCGCCAGCAGCCAACGAGGACTAGCGGGCTACACCGGGGAGCTGTTTTTT.